The 28 T cell receptor beta chains below were found in one sample sequenced in a study of a mutant IDH1 vaccine in newly diagnosed glioma. The time point denotes: week 5, during vaccination. Doses consisted of 300 ug of mutant IDH1 20-mer peptide each, paired with topical imiquimod. This table comes from immunoSEQ multiplex PCR, and its TCRdb copy is limited to in-frame clones, with some not included. The sample gives roughly 42,000 clones, 80% to 90% of which show up once; over 1.5% is in the top ten. These receptors' targets are unknown. The sequences come from PBMCs, collected from a glioma patient whose treatment included an IDH1 peptide vaccine. The receptors were gathered from a man between 35 and 55 years old with glioma.

V usage is TRBV9 and J usage is TRBJ2-7, with a tentative D call TRBD2 (6 bases). The CDR3 totals 15 residues. Trimming removed 0 bases at V and 1 base at J, with 11 bases between. The V gene's germline CDR1 is SGDLS and CDR2 YYNGEE. The CDR3 here is CASSVEWDSSYEQYF. The DNA of the CDR3 is TGTGCCAGCAGCGTAGAGTGGGACTCTTCCTACGAGCAGTACTTC. The full variable domain, rest sourced from reference TRBV9 and TRBJ2-7, is DSGVTQTPKHLITATGQRVTLRCSPRSGDLSVYWYQQSLDQGLQFLIQYYNGEERAKGNILERFSAQQFPDLHSELNLSSLELGDSALYFCASSVEWDSSYEQYFGPGTRLTVT.

The J gene is TRBJ2-7, the V gene TRBV2, with unresolved D. CDR3 length: 10 residues. Per the germline V gene, CDR1 is SNHLY and CDR2 is FYNNEI. V was pared by 11 bases and J by 4 bases, with 9 bases between. This chain's CDR3 is CASRRYEQYF. As DNA, the CDR3 is TGTGCCTCCAGAAGGTACGAGCAGTACTTC.

This chain links TRBV19 with TRBJ1-1, with 8 bases that match TRBD1. This CDR3 region has 15 residues. After removal of 4 bases from V and 4 bases from J, the junction contained 8 bases not matched to a gene. CDR1 and CDR2 from the germline V gene are LNHDA and SQIVND (reference sequence). In nucleotides, the CDR3 is TGTGCCAGTAGTAGGGCAGGGGGCGTAAGCACTGAAGCTTTCTTT. Translation gives CASSRAGGVSTEAFF.

The CDR3 loop reads CATKPGLGYEQYF. CDR3 sequence (DNA): TGTGCCACAAAACCGGGACTGGGCTACGAGCAGTACTTC. The rearrangement uses TRBV2 and TRBJ2-7; maybe TRBD2 (6 bases). Germline V gene sequence: CDR1 SNHLY, CDR2 FYNNEI. Deletions cut 10 bases from V and 3 bases from J, with 16 bases between. The CDR3 totals 13 residues.

The chain recombines TRBV6-6 with TRBJ1-1; no clear D gene. This CDR3 has 12 amino acids. Germline V gives CDR1 MNHNY, CDR2 SVGAGI (reference sequence). Trimming pared 2 bases from V and 7 bases from J, leaving 8 bases between. CDR3 sequence reads: CASSYGQNEAFF. CDR3 nucleotide sequence: TGTGCCAGCAGTTACGGTCAAAATGAAGCTTTCTTT.

In this sample, this clone turned up a few times. A read error is likely, as this CDR3 ends without the conserved phenylalanine or tryptophan. Because the CDR3's place on the DNA is in doubt, the DNA is left out and the CDR3 is given as listed by TCRdb. The J gene is TRBJ1-1, the V gene TRBV29-1. Both ends counted, the CDR3 spans 8 residues. Looked up from germline, CDR1 is SQVTM and CDR2 is ANQGSEA. This CDR3 reads CSVDSTPG.

In DNA, the CDR3 is TGTGCCAGTAAGGCAGTCTATCAGCCCCAGCATTTT. Protein product: CASKAVYQPQHF. J is TRBJ1-5 and V is TRBV19; D is ambiguous. CDR3 length: 12 residues. V lost 7 bases and J lost 5, with 9 bases in between. Per germline, CDR1 LNHDA and CDR2 SQIVND (reference sequence).

V gene TRBV10-3 combines with J gene TRBJ2-7; D possibly corresponds to TRBD1 (5 bases). Trimming shortened V by 4 bases and J by 2 bases, and 15 bases separated the two germline ends. CDR3 length: 15 amino acids. CDR1 is ENHRY, CDR2 SYGVKD, per germline. CDR3 sequence: CAISVTGTPTYEQYF. The CDR3 DNA reads as TGTGCCATCAGTGTCACAGGCACACCGACCTACGAGCAGTACTTC.

This chain connects TRBV25-1 to TRBJ2-7; 10 bases are a match to TRBD1. There are 16 residues in the CDR3. CDR1 is MGHDK and CDR2 is SYGVNS in the germline V gene. The junction had 11 bases not matched to a gene; V was cut back by 2 bases and J by 7 bases. CDR3 amino acids: CASSERSGTGDREQYF. The CDR3 DNA sequence: TGTGCCAGCAGTGAAAGGTCCGGGACAGGGGATCGGGAGCAGTACTTC.

The gene calls are TRBV2 and TRBJ2-2; D is uncertain. V was cut by 3 bases and J by 3 bases, with 17 bases left in between. The CDR3 spans 17 residues. Germline V CDR1 and CDR2: SNHLY, FYNNEI. CDR3 DNA sequence: TGTGCCAGCAGTGACGAGAAAGGCAGGCCAGACACCGGGGAGCTGTTTTTT. Its protein is CASSDEKGRPDTGELFF.

J is TRBJ2-2 and V is TRBV4-2; a weak D match, TRBD2 (5 bases). Germline CDR1 is LGHNA and CDR2 is YNFKEQ. V was trimmed by 4 bases and J by 0 bases, leaving 12 bases between them. This CDR3 has 16 residues. This CDR3 reads CASSPRLAANTGELFF. The DNA of the CDR3 is TGTGCCAGCAGCCCACGGCTAGCCGCGAACACCGGGGAGCTGTTTTTT.

J is TRBJ2-5 and V is TRBV27; 11 bases map to TRBD2. Germline CDR1 MNHEY, CDR2 SMNVEV (reference sequence). The CDR3 totals 15 residues. With V trimmed by 4 bases and J by 1 base, 2 bases remained unmatched. The CDR3 is CASSYGTSGQETQYF. The CDR3 nucleotides are TGTGCCAGCAGTTACGGGACTAGCGGCCAAGAGACCCAGTACTTC.

The chain links TRBV6-4 to TRBJ2-7; D not resolved. V lost 0 bases and J lost 4, with 7 bases in between. Germline values: CDR1 MRHNA, CDR2 SNTAGT. The CDR3 length is 13 residues. The DNA for the CDR3 is TGTGCCAGCAGTGACTCTGGCTGTTACGAGCAGTACTTC. Translated: CASSDSGCYEQYF.

CDR3 amino acids: CASSWGTSGYTDTQYF. As DNA, the CDR3 is TGCGCCAGCAGCTGGGGGACTAGCGGCTACACAGATACGCAGTATTTT. V gene TRBV5-1 combines with J gene TRBJ2-3; TRBD2 aligns across 11 bases. The germline V gene encodes CDR1 SGHRS and CDR2 YFSETQ. Losses at the gene ends were 3 bases for V and 2 bases for J; bases not matched to a gene: 5. The CDR3 contains 16 residues.

The V and J genes are TRBV6-5 and TRBJ1-2; tentatively, D is TRBD1 (5 bases). Germline CDR1 MNHEY, CDR2 SVGAGI. The CDR3 runs to 15 residues. The V gene lost 6 bases and the J gene lost 0 bases, with 14 bases spanning the gap. This CDR3 reads CASRLGRGANYGYTF. The CDR3 DNA follows: TGTGCCAGCAGACTGGGACGAGGGGCTAACTATGGCTACACCTTC.

The CDR3: CASSGGPLLSYEQYF. In nucleotides, the CDR3 is TGTGCCAGCAGCGGCGGGCCTCTCCTCTCCTACGAGCAGTACTTC. The chain recombines TRBV5-8 with TRBJ2-7, with D possibly TRBD2 on 5 matching bases. V lost 4 bases and J 0 bases, leaving 14 bases between the germline ends. From germline, CDR1 is SGHTS and CDR2 YDEGEE. This CDR3 spans 15 amino acids.

This clone came up a few times. The chain carries TRBV9 and TRBJ1-1; D gene uncertain. Germline CDR1 SGDLS, CDR2 YYNGEE. CDR3 length: 14 amino acids. Trimming stripped 3 bases from V and 0 bases from J, with 9 bases between. CDR3 sequence reads: CASSAVPLNTEAFF. DNA of the CDR3: TGTGCCAGCAGCGCCGTCCCCTTGAACACTGAAGCTTTCTTT.

This chain uses TRBV7-9 with TRBJ1-2; maybe TRBD1 (5 bases). Looked up from germline, CDR1 is SEHNR and CDR2 is FQNEAQ (reference sequence). The V end was cut by 6 bases, the J end by 8 bases, with 16 bases between. The CDR3 contains 13 residues. CDR3 residues: CASSLSSGDGYTF. Here the CDR3 DNA reads TGTGCCAGCAGTCTTTCGTCGGGGGACGGCTACACCTTC.

The rearrangement links TRBV7-6 to TRBJ2-5; 8 nucleotides align to TRBD1. This CDR3 is 13 amino acids long. Per the germline V gene, CDR1 is SGHVS and CDR2 is FNYEAQ. The trim removed 5 bases at V and 4 bases at J, leaving 3 bases unmatched. The CDR3 DNA reads TGTGCCAGCAGCCCTGGGACAGGAGAGACCCAGTACTTC. Its protein is CASSPGTGETQYF.

This chain joins TRBV10-3 and TRBJ2-5; no firm D call. The V end lost 7 bases, the J end lost 1 base, and 13 bases lay between the germline ends. This CDR3 is built from 14 residues. The germline gives CDR1 ENHRY, CDR2 SYGVKD. In DNA form, the CDR3 reads TGTGCCATCAAGGGTGGGTGGGGCCAAGAGACCCAGTACTTC. It is translated as CAIKGGWGQETQYF.

This clone is medium-sized (0.01 to 0.1%) within its sample. The CDR3 nucleotides are TGTGCCAGCCAAAAGGAGATCAACACTGAAGCTTTCTTT. Amino acids: CASQKEINTEAFF. This rearrangement joins TRBV9 to TRBJ1-1; D is ambiguous. CDR1 is SGDLS, CDR2 YYNGEE, per germline. The CDR3 contains 13 residues. The V gene lost 7 bases and the J gene lost 2 bases, with 12 bases spanning the gap.

The V gene is TRBV11-2, the J gene TRBJ2-7; unclear D gene. The CDR3 contains 11 residues. The germline V gene has CDR1 SGHAT and CDR2 FQNNGV. The V end lost 1 base, the J end lost 7 bases, and 5 bases lay between the germline ends. The CDR3 sequence is CASSLGKEQYF. As DNA, the CDR3 is TGTGCCAGCAGCTTAGGGAAGGAGCAGTACTTC.

This clone was counted once. V gene TRBV27 combines with J gene TRBJ2-7, with 11 bases fitting TRBD2. V gave up 0 bases and J gave up 3 bases; unmatched junction bases: 4. The length of the CDR3 is 16 residues. The germline CDR1 and CDR2 sequences are MNHEY and SMNVEV (reference sequence). This chain's CDR3 is CASSLSPGTSGYEQYF. The CDR3 DNA reads TGTGCCAGCAGTTTATCGCCCGGGACTAGCGGCTACGAGCAGTACTTC.

The J gene is TRBJ2-1, the V gene TRBV7-9; D remains ambiguous. Germline CDR1 is SEHNR and CDR2 is FQNEAQ (reference sequence). V was trimmed by 3 bases and J by 9 bases, leaving 6 bases between them. The CDR3 has 11 residues. The CDR3 spells CASSFSGEQFF. The CDR3 bases are TGTGCCAGCAGCTTCTCGGGTGAGCAGTTCTTC. The variable domain in full, completed from reference TRBV7-9 and TRBJ2-1, reads DTGVSQNPRHKITKRGQNVTFRCDPISEHNRLYWYRQTLGQGPEFLTYFQNEAQLEKSRLLSDRFSAERPKGSFSTLEIQRTEQGDSAMYLCASSFSGEQFFGPGTRLTVL.

The CDR3 is CASSPGPSSYEQYF. The CDR3 bases are TGTGCCAGCAGCCCGGGTCCGAGCTCCTACGAGCAGTACTTC. The chain links TRBV7-2 to TRBJ2-7; no definite D call. V lost 5 bases and J lost 0, with 11 bases in between. This CDR3 region has 14 residues. Germline V CDR1 and CDR2: SGHTA, FQGNSA.

Concerning this clone itself: This CDR3 is also generated by other DNA sequences in the sample. This chain connects TRBV11-3 to TRBJ2-1, with 10 bases fitting TRBD2. The germline V gene has CDR1 SGHNT and CDR2 YENEEA. The V segment lost 1 base and the J segment 4 bases; nucleotides outside the gene matches: 4. The CDR3 extends over 16 amino acids. The CDR3 DNA sequence: TGTGCCAGCAGCTTAGGGGCTAGCGGGAGTTACAATGAGCAGTTCTTC. It specifies CASSLGASGSYNEQFF.

This rearrangement joins TRBV6-1 to TRBJ1-3, with D unclear. CDR3 length: 13 amino acids. Germline CDR1 reads MNHNS; CDR2 reads SASEGT. Trimming stripped 7 bases from V and 4 bases from J, with 11 bases between. This CDR3 is CASTRGIGNTIYF. The CDR3, as DNA: TGTGCCAGCACCCGGGGAATCGGAAACACCATATATTTT.

This chain joins TRBV10-1 and TRBJ2-7; D may be TRBD1 (5 bases). The V and J ends lost 0 bases and 4 bases respectively, with 10 bases between them. The length of the CDR3 is 14 residues. CDR1 and CDR2 (germline): WNHNN, SYGVQD (reference sequence). In DNA form, the CDR3 reads TGCGCCAGCAGTGAGTCTAGACAGCCTTACGAGCAGTACTTC. It specifies CASSESRQPYEQYF.